This T cell receptor (beta chain) was sequenced during a study of shared clonotypes between healthy human individuals. Study-level findings and limits: Naive subsets typically showed greater estimated richness than memory subsets. The study found about 5% of naive CD4 clonotypes shared across a handful of donors.

This CDR3 has 16 residues. CDR1 and CDR2 from the germline V gene are SGHKS and YYEKEE (reference sequence). V lost 4 bases to trimming and J lost 2 bases; unmatched junction nucleotides: 9. As for this clone: Its antigen is not known.

Here immunoSEQ multiplex PCR was the method, and the copy in TCRdb shows in-frame clones only, minus some. The table shows approximately 2.5 million clones, with under 95% occurring only once. The rearrangement uses TRBV5-5 and TRBJ1-5; TRBD1 matches at 7 bases. Sequencing was carried out using naive CD4+ T cells from PBMCs. Subset given: CD45RA+ positively selected. The sequence derives from a man in his late teens or twenties in good health. Some clones in this sample may be carry-over from other donors' samples. The CDR3 bases are TGTGCCAGCAGCGGGGGACAGCCCCAAGGCAATCAGCCCCAGCATTTT. It yields the protein CASSGGQPQGNQPQHF.